The 9 T cell receptor beta chains given below trace back to one sample, sequenced in a study of T cells in localized non-small cell lung cancer. The repertoire was sequenced with immunoSEQ multiplex PCR; TCRdb's copy has only in-frame clones and lacks some. The table lists some 29,000 clones, about nine tenths of them singletons. The input for sequencing was peripheral blood, taken before any cancer treatment. The receptors here all came from a male donor at least 60 years old with stage I lung adenocarcinoma.

The rearrangement links TRBV10-3 to TRBJ1-4; 9 bases fit TRBD1. The CDR3 length is 15 residues. The V segment lost 1 base and the J segment 10 bases; nucleotides outside the gene matches: 7. The germline gives CDR1 ENHRY, CDR2 SYGVKD. CDR3 bases: TGTGCCATCAGTGAGTTACAGGGGGCTAGAGGAAAACTGTTTTTT. Translating it yields CAISELQGARGKLFF.

This clone came up once. This chain joins TRBV30 and TRBJ2-5; D perhaps matches TRBD1 (7 bases). The V and J ends lost 5 bases and 4 bases respectively, with 17 bases between them. CDR3 length: 14 amino acids. Germline-derived CDR1 and CDR2 are GTSNPN and SVGIG (reference sequence). CDR3 in DNA: TGTGCCTGGTCATCTCAGGGGGGAGGAGAGACCCAGTACTTC. It specifies CAWSSQGGGETQYF.

This clone turned up a few times. This rearrangement joins TRBV5-8 to TRBJ1-6, with a possible D match to TRBD1 (6 bases). V was clipped by 7 bases and J by 8 bases, with 19 bases between them. The CDR3 is 15 amino acids. In germline, CDR1 is SGHTS, CDR2 YDEGEE. The CDR3 bases are TGTGCCAGCGACCTGGGGCAGGGGTCCTATTCACCCCTCCACTTT. Protein product: CASDLGQGSYSPLHF.

The rearrangement uses TRBV4-2 and TRBJ1-5, with D uncertain. This CDR3 region has 16 residues. Germline CDR1 reads LGHNA; CDR2 reads YNFKEQ. Trimming cost V 1 base and J 4 bases, with 14 bases left between them. The CDR3 region has the DNA TGTGCCAGCAGCCAAGGGCTCAGTCGGGCTAATCAGCCCCAGCATTTT. It translates to CASSQGLSRANQPQHF.

The chain couples TRBV7-8 to TRBJ1-2; TRBD1 matches at 11 bases. Unmatched junction bases numbered 2, after V lost 0 bases and J lost 8 bases. CDR3 length: 14 residues. Germline loops: CDR1 SGHVS, CDR2 FQNEAQ. The CDR3 DNA sequence: TGTGCCAGCAGCTTAGCGGGACAGGGGGACGGCTACACCTTC. Its translation is CASSLAGQGDGYTF.

CDR3 bases: TGCAGCGTTGAAGGGGGTACTTCAGCCAAAAACATTCAGTACTTC. Translation gives CSVEGGTSAKNIQYF. The chain joins TRBV29-1 to TRBJ2-4; D not certain. The CDR3 is 15 residues long. The germline gives CDR1 SQVTM, CDR2 ANQGSEA. The ends were cut back, 1 base at V and 0 bases at J, with 10 bases in the middle.

This clone occurred once. CDR3 amino acids: CASNSGSYEQYF. CDR3 in DNA: TGTGCCAGCAATTCGGGCTCCTACGAGCAGTACTTC. This sequence joins TRBV28 and TRBJ2-7; D is unresolved. Germline-derived CDR1 and CDR2 are MDHEN and SYDVKM. The CDR3 has 12 amino acids. Trimming took 7 bases from V and 0 from J, leaving 7 bases between them.

The V call is TRBV4-2, the J call TRBJ2-3; 15 positions match TRBD2. V was pared by 3 bases and J by 0 bases, with 4 bases of the junction left unmatched. Germline V gene sequence: CDR1 LGHNA, CDR2 YNFKEQ. This CDR3 comprises 18 residues. The CDR3: CASSQGTSGGLSTDTQYF. The CDR3 bases are TGTGCCAGCAGCCAGGGGACTAGCGGGGGGTTGAGCACAGATACGCAGTATTTT.

V and J are TRBV18 and TRBJ1-1; D is unresolved. The CDR3 runs to 12 residues. The germline V and J ends were trimmed by 4 bases and 7 bases, with 10 bases remaining between them. From germline, CDR1 is KGHSH and CDR2 LQKENI. DNA of the CDR3: TGTGCCAGCTCACTCGGTAGCCTTGAAGCTTTCTTT. It encodes CASSLGSLEAFF. Using reference TRBV18 and TRBJ1-1 for the parts outside the CDR3, the full variable domain is NAGVMQNPRHLVRRRGQEARLRCSPMKGHSHVYWYRQLPEEGLKFMVYLQKENIIDESGMPKERFSAEFPKEGPSILRIQQVVRGDSAAYFCASSLGSLEAFFGQGTRLTVV.